These T cell receptor beta chains were read from a single sample in a study of cytomegalovirus exposure and HLA in healthy donors. Generated by immunoSEQ multiplex PCR, the TCRdb table keeps only in-frame clones and is missing some. The sample lists a few hundred thousand clones, roughly 84% occurring once. Material for sequencing was PBMCs. These receptors all stem from a girl between 10 and 17 years old in good health and CMV-seronegative. The CDR3 runs from the conserved cysteine through the conserved F or W. Each record gives: CDR3 DNA, CDR3 protein, clone size, D gene, V gene, J gene. D genes are given only for firm matches. Not all rows give a size; the values are once, few, many and, for expanded clones, a class.

CDR3 DNA: TGTGCCAGCAGCCAAGGCCGCGGGGATACGCAGTATTTT
CDR3 protein: CASSQGRGDTQYF
clone size: -
D gene: -
V gene: TRBV4-2
J gene: TRBJ2-3

CDR3 DNA: TGTGCCTGGAGTGAGGGGTGGGGGCGGGAGACCCAGTACTTC
CDR3 protein: CAWSEGWGRETQYF
clone size: -
D gene: -
V gene: TRBV30
J gene: TRBJ2-5

CDR3 DNA: TGTGCCAGCAGTTACCGGTACGGAAACACCATATATTTT
CDR3 protein: CASSYRYGNTIYF
clone size: -
D gene: -
V gene: TRBV6-5
J gene: TRBJ1-3

CDR3 DNA: TGTGCCAGCACCGGGGGGGCGGTCACAGATACGCAGTATTTT
CDR3 protein: CASTGGAVTDTQYF
clone size: -
D gene: TRBD2
V gene: TRBV2
J gene: TRBJ2-3

CDR3 DNA: TGTGCCAGCAGCCTAGGGACAGAGCATTCACCCCTCCACTTT
CDR3 protein: CASSLGTEHSPLHF
clone size: -
D gene: TRBD1
V gene: TRBV7-8
J gene: TRBJ1-6

CDR3 DNA: TGTGCCAGCAGCCCCTATGGGGGAGGATATGAAAAACTGTTTTTT
CDR3 protein: CASSPYGGGYEKLFF
clone size: -
D gene: -
V gene: TRBV7-2
J gene: TRBJ1-4

CDR3 DNA: TGTGCCAGCAGCTTAGCGTTCTTAGCTAGCGACTACAATGAGCAGTTCTTC
CDR3 protein: CASSLAFLASDYNEQFF
clone size: -
D gene: -
V gene: TRBV7-8
J gene: TRBJ2-1

CDR3 DNA: TGTGCCAGCAGCTTGCCAGGGGCGAGCACAGATACGCAGTATTTT
CDR3 protein: CASSLPGASTDTQYF
clone size: -
D gene: -
V gene: TRBV5-4
J gene: TRBJ2-3

CDR3 DNA: TGCGCCAGCAGCTTGGGGCTTGTTATTTACAATGAGCAGTTCTTC
CDR3 protein: CASSLGLVIYNEQFF
clone size: -
D gene: -
V gene: TRBV5-1
J gene: TRBJ2-1

CDR3 DNA: TGTGCCAGTACAGACAGGGTATACGCAGATACGCAGTATTTT
CDR3 protein: CASTDRVYADTQYF
clone size: -
D gene: TRBD1
V gene: TRBV19
J gene: TRBJ2-3

CDR3 DNA: TGTGCCAGTAGGGGGAGACAGGACAATCAGCCCCAGCATTTT
CDR3 protein: CASRGRQDNQPQHF
clone size: -
D gene: -
V gene: TRBV19
J gene: TRBJ1-5

CDR3 DNA: TGTGCCAGCAGCTTATTCGTGGGACTATCCTACAATGAGCAGTTCTTC
CDR3 protein: CASSLFVGLSYNEQFF
clone size: -
D gene: TRBD2
V gene: TRBV7-9
J gene: TRBJ2-1

CDR3 DNA: TGTGCCAGCAGTGGACAGGGGGCGGTTAGCAATCAGCCCCAGCATTTT
CDR3 protein: CASSGQGAVSNQPQHF
clone size: -
D gene: TRBD1
V gene: TRBV6-1
J gene: TRBJ1-5

CDR3 DNA: TGTGCCAGCAGTGAGGGACTGTTTAATCAGCCCCAGCATTTT
CDR3 protein: CASSEGLFNQPQHF
clone size: -
D gene: -
V gene: TRBV2
J gene: TRBJ1-5

CDR3 DNA: TGTGCCAGCTCACCGGGACAGGGGAATGAAAAACTGTTTTTT
CDR3 protein: CASSPGQGNEKLFF
clone size: -
D gene: TRBD1
V gene: TRBV18
J gene: TRBJ1-4

CDR3 DNA: TGCGCCAGCAGCCAAGAGAGTAGAGGGCCTTCACCCCTCCACTTT
CDR3 protein: CASSQESRGPSPLHF
clone size: -
D gene: -
V gene: TRBV4-3
J gene: TRBJ1-6

CDR3 DNA: TGTGCCAGTAGTCGGACAGGGGGCAACTACGAGCAGTACTTC
CDR3 protein: CASSRTGGNYEQYF
clone size: -
D gene: TRBD1
V gene: TRBV19
J gene: TRBJ2-7

CDR3 DNA: TGTGCCAGCAGTACTTGGGCGGGGGGGCTCAACTACGAGCAGTACTTC
CDR3 protein: CASSTWAGGLNYEQYF
clone size: -
D gene: TRBD2
V gene: TRBV27
J gene: TRBJ2-7

CDR3 DNA: TGTGCCTGGGACCGGGACAGGCCGTTCACCGGGGAGCTGTTTTTT
CDR3 protein: CAWDRDRPFTGELFF
clone size: -
D gene: TRBD1
V gene: TRBV30
J gene: TRBJ2-2

CDR3 DNA: TGCGCCAGCAGCCAAGATCGAAGGGTATGGACGGGGGGCTACACCTTC
CDR3 protein: CASSQDRRVWTGGYTF
clone size: -
D gene: -
V gene: TRBV4-3
J gene: TRBJ1-2

CDR3 DNA: TGTGCCAGTAGTATTCGGAGCACCTACAATGAGCAGTTCTTC
CDR3 protein: CASSIRSTYNEQFF
clone size: -
D gene: -
V gene: TRBV19
J gene: TRBJ2-1

CDR3 DNA: TGTGCCAGCTCACCACCGCCGGGGTCTAATGAAAAACTGTTTTTT
CDR3 protein: CASSPPPGSNEKLFF
clone size: -
D gene: -
V gene: TRBV18
J gene: TRBJ1-4

CDR3 DNA: TGTGCCAGCAGCGCTCGGGATCGACAGTTCTTC
CDR3 protein: CASSARDRQFF
clone size: -
D gene: -
V gene: TRBV7-2
J gene: TRBJ2-1

CDR3 DNA: TGTGCCATCAGTGAACGACAGGATAATTCACCCCTCCACTTT
CDR3 protein: CAISERQDNSPLHF
clone size: few
D gene: -
V gene: TRBV10-3
J gene: TRBJ1-6

CDR3 DNA: TGTGCCAGCACCAAGACAGGGGGCGGTGAAAAACTGTTTTTT
CDR3 protein: CASTKTGGGEKLFF
clone size: -
D gene: TRBD1
V gene: TRBV6-1
J gene: TRBJ1-4

CDR3 DNA: TGTGCCAGTAGTATTGGGACAGGGGCCCTGAACACTGAAGCTTTCTTT
CDR3 protein: CASSIGTGALNTEAFF
clone size: once
D gene: TRBD1
V gene: TRBV19
J gene: TRBJ1-1

CDR3 DNA: TGTGCCAGCAGCAAAGAGGGACAGACTCATGAGCAGTTCTTC
CDR3 protein: CASSKEGQTHEQFF
clone size: -
D gene: -
V gene: TRBV21-1
J gene: TRBJ2-1

CDR3 DNA: TGCGCCAGCAGCCAAGTGGCTAGCGGGGTAGGAGAGACCCAGTACTTC
CDR3 protein: CASSQVASGVGETQYF
clone size: once
D gene: TRBD2
V gene: TRBV4-3
J gene: TRBJ2-5

CDR3 DNA: TGTGCCAGTAGTACACTCCGGGACAGTGCAGGGGAGCTGTTTTTT
CDR3 protein: CASSTLRDSAGELFF
clone size: -
D gene: TRBD1
V gene: TRBV19
J gene: TRBJ2-2

CDR3 DNA: TGTGCCAGCAGTCCCGGGACAGGCCTATCGGGCGCAAACTATGGCTACACCTTC
CDR3 protein: CASSPGTGLSGANYGYTF
clone size: -
D gene: TRBD1
V gene: TRBV6-4
J gene: TRBJ1-2

CDR3 DNA: TGTGCCAGCAGACAGGGACAGAACTATGGCTACACCTTC
CDR3 protein: CASRQGQNYGYTF
clone size: few
D gene: TRBD1
V gene: TRBV7-2
J gene: TRBJ1-2

CDR3 DNA: TGTGCCATCAGCCGATCCTACCAGGGGGCAGGGAACACTGAAGCTTTCTTT
CDR3 protein: CAISRSYQGAGNTEAFF
clone size: once
D gene: TRBD1
V gene: TRBV10-3
J gene: TRBJ1-1

CDR3 DNA: TGCGCCAGCGAGGGCCCATTAGGAGATACGCAGTATTTT
CDR3 protein: CASEGPLGDTQYF
clone size: -
D gene: -
V gene: TRBV5-1
J gene: TRBJ2-3

CDR3 DNA: TGCGCCAGCAGCCTCGCCCCGCGGAGCAATCAGCCCCAGCATTTT
CDR3 protein: CASSLAPRSNQPQHF
clone size: -
D gene: -
V gene: TRBV4-3
J gene: TRBJ1-5

CDR3 DNA: TGTGCCAGCAGTTATAGATTAGTGGGAGGGCAGCTCGTAACCGGGGAGCTGTTTTTT
CDR3 protein: CASSYRLVGGQLVTGELFF
clone size: once
D gene: TRBD2
V gene: TRBV27
J gene: TRBJ2-2

CDR3 DNA: TGTGCCAGCAGTTTATATGGACTGAGGGTCTACAATGAGCAGTTCTTC
CDR3 protein: CASSLYGLRVYNEQFF
clone size: -
D gene: -
V gene: TRBV28
J gene: TRBJ2-1

CDR3 DNA: TGTGCCAGCAGTTTATCAGGGTCTGCTATGCAGTATTTT
CDR3 protein: CASSLSGSAMQYF
clone size: -
D gene: -
V gene: TRBV28
J gene: TRBJ2-3

CDR3 DNA: TGCAGCGTTGGGGGGGGCGTGATACAAGAGACCCAGTACTTC
CDR3 protein: CSVGGGVIQETQYF
clone size: -
D gene: -
V gene: TRBV29-1
J gene: TRBJ2-5

CDR3 DNA: TGTGCCAGCAGCTTGGTGGACAAGGCCGGGGAGCTGTTTTTT
CDR3 protein: CASSLVDKAGELFF
clone size: few
D gene: -
V gene: TRBV5-4
J gene: TRBJ2-2

CDR3 DNA: TGTGCCAGCTCACTGTCGACAGGTTCCAATCAGCCCCAGCATTTT
CDR3 protein: CASSLSTGSNQPQHF
clone size: -
D gene: -
V gene: TRBV18
J gene: TRBJ1-5

CDR3 DNA: TGTGCCAGCAGTTTGGGGGCCGGGACAGGGAGGTCCTACGAGCAGTACTTC
CDR3 protein: CASSLGAGTGRSYEQYF
clone size: -
D gene: TRBD1
V gene: TRBV28
J gene: TRBJ2-7

CDR3 DNA: TGTGCCAGCGACAGGGGTTATAATTCACCCCTCCACTTT
CDR3 protein: CASDRGYNSPLHF
clone size: -
D gene: TRBD1
V gene: TRBV2
J gene: TRBJ1-6

CDR3 DNA: TGTGCCAGCAGCTTAAGACAGGGGAACACCGGGGAGCTGTTTTTT
CDR3 protein: CASSLRQGNTGELFF
clone size: -
D gene: TRBD1
V gene: TRBV7-3
J gene: TRBJ2-2

CDR3 DNA: TGTGCCAGCAGCGTTGGACAGGGGGCCCCTAACTATGGCTACACCTTC
CDR3 protein: CASSVGQGAPNYGYTF
clone size: -
D gene: TRBD1
V gene: TRBV9
J gene: TRBJ1-2

CDR3 DNA: TGTGCCAGTAGTATGTTGCCCGTCGGGACAGATACGCAGTATTTT
CDR3 protein: CASSMLPVGTDTQYF
clone size: -
D gene: -
V gene: TRBV19
J gene: TRBJ2-3

CDR3 DNA: TGTGCCTCGCGGGTTAAGCGGGGGGGGGACAGGGACACTGAAGCTTTCTTT
CDR3 protein: CASRVKRGGDRDTEAFF
clone size: -
D gene: TRBD1
V gene: TRBV30
J gene: TRBJ1-1

CDR3 DNA: TGTGCCAGCTCACCATCCACTAGCGGGAATACCGGGCAGTTCTTC
CDR3 protein: CASSPSTSGNTGQFF
clone size: -
D gene: TRBD2
V gene: TRBV18
J gene: TRBJ2-1

CDR3 DNA: TGTGCCAGCAGCGTAGCTAACGGGGGTACGCAGTATTTT
CDR3 protein: CASSVANGGTQYF
clone size: -
D gene: -
V gene: TRBV9
J gene: TRBJ2-3

CDR3 DNA: TGTGCCAGCAGTTTGAGTCACCGCCACTATGGCTACACCTTC
CDR3 protein: CASSLSHRHYGYTF
clone size: once
D gene: -
V gene: TRBV28
J gene: TRBJ1-2

CDR3 DNA: TGTGCCAGTAGTATAGGTTGGAAGGTACGGGAGCCCCAGCATTTT
CDR3 protein: CASSIGWKVREPQHF
clone size: -
D gene: -
V gene: TRBV19
J gene: TRBJ1-5

CDR3 DNA: TGTGCCAGCAGTTTATTGGGGACAGGGGTTAATCAGCCCCAGCATTTT
CDR3 protein: CASSLLGTGVNQPQHF
clone size: -
D gene: TRBD1
V gene: TRBV27
J gene: TRBJ1-5

CDR3 DNA: TGTGCCACCAGCAGAGGAAACGGGGGGATCTACGAGCAGTACTTC
CDR3 protein: CATSRGNGGIYEQYF
clone size: -
D gene: TRBD2
V gene: TRBV15
J gene: TRBJ2-7

CDR3 DNA: TGTGCCAGCAGACCCGGACTAGCGGGATATGAGCAGTTCTTC
CDR3 protein: CASRPGLAGYEQFF
clone size: -
D gene: TRBD2
V gene: TRBV28
J gene: TRBJ2-1

CDR3 DNA: TGTGCCACCAGAAGGACTAGCACAGATACGCAGTATTTT
CDR3 protein: CATRRTSTDTQYF
clone size: -
D gene: -
V gene: TRBV15
J gene: TRBJ2-3